The entry below gives a single TCR beta chain sequence along with its context. The specificity of this receptor is unknown. Base qualities are missing; no much larger clone stands one base away. These data belong to a study of control samples from healthy donors and cancer patients (dated by TCRdb to the early 2020s). Reading the germline V gene gives CDR1 SGHDT and CDR2 YYEEEE. V trim: 6 bases; J trim: 6 bases; unmatched bases: 9. The CDR3 covers 14 residues, taking in both the cysteine and the phenylalanine. The retained sequence is limited to the CDR3, 42 bases, with the frame set at the first base. The library came from the immunoSEQ multiplex PCR assay. TCRdb took this table from immuneACCESS and kept in-frame rearrangements with V and J called. Such tables lack part of the clones; where checked against another copy, unresolved V genes explain under half of the gap, and the rest is unexplained. This sample has about 190,000 clones in its table, and about 91% of those were observed once. Jointly, the top ten make up less than 2% of the sample.

The sequencing input was blood. The chain is assembled from TRBV5-6 and TRBJ1-5; TRBD1 matches 7 bases in the middle. The sequence was obtained from a man younger than 40 in good health. The CDR3 loop reads CASKRRGLGQPQHF. The bases are TGTGCCAGCAAGCGAAGGGGGCTGGGTCAGCCCCAGCATTTT.